This T cell receptor beta chain derives from a study of Tregs in tolerant kidney transplant recipients. The assay was immunoSEQ multiplex PCR, and TCRdb's table has in-frame clones only and misses some. The table lists about 94,000 clones, approximately 93% of them singletons. Unstimulated regulatory T cells (CD4+CD25+CD127-), CD4+CD25- non-regulatory cells, CD4 and CD8 cells were FACS-sorted from thawed PBMCs. On this clone itself: Its antigen remains unknown.

Study observations and caveats: Activated donor B cell expansion appeared to reveal the most relevant donor-specific TCRbeta repertoire. No direct test of biological reproducibility was done here.

The specimen was CD4+ T cells from blood, collected before the transplant. This clonotype was sampled from a human donor who received a combined kidney and bone marrow transplant.

CDR3 bases: TGCGCCAGCAGCTTAGGGTGGACTAGCGGGAGCAATGAGCAGTTCTTC. Amino acid sequence: CASSLGWTSGSNEQFF. The V gene is TRBV5-1, the J gene TRBJ2-1; 13 positions match TRBD2. This CDR3 has 16 residues. Trimming cost V 2 bases and J 6 bases; bases outside gene matches: 5. Germline assignment: CDR1 SGHRS and CDR2 YFSETQ.